This T cell receptor (beta chain) was found in a study of identical twins. Study-level results: The models systematically underestimated how much out-of-frame TCR alpha was shared in monozygotic twins. Part of the zero-insertion signal could reflect confounding by invariant MAIT and iNKT cells.

This clonotype was recorded many times. The antigen is undetermined. CDR1 is SGDLS and CDR2 is YYNGEE in the germline V gene. There are 16 residues in the CDR3. V trimming: 0 bases; J trimming: 2 bases; junction bases outside the gene matches: 7. Using its own MiXCR run on the 5' RACE reads, TCRdb lists one record per CDR3 protein. Of approximately 670,000 distinct CDR3 sequences in the sample, around 6% were seen once. What was sequenced was naive T cells sorted from blood. The receptor comes from a man aged 18 to 29 in good health. The chain links TRBV9 to TRBJ2-5; TRBD1 agrees at 7 bases. In DNA, the CDR3 is TGTGCCAGCAGCGTAGCCGTCCGGACAGGACAAGAGACCCAGTACTTC. It specifies CASSVAVRTGQETQYF.